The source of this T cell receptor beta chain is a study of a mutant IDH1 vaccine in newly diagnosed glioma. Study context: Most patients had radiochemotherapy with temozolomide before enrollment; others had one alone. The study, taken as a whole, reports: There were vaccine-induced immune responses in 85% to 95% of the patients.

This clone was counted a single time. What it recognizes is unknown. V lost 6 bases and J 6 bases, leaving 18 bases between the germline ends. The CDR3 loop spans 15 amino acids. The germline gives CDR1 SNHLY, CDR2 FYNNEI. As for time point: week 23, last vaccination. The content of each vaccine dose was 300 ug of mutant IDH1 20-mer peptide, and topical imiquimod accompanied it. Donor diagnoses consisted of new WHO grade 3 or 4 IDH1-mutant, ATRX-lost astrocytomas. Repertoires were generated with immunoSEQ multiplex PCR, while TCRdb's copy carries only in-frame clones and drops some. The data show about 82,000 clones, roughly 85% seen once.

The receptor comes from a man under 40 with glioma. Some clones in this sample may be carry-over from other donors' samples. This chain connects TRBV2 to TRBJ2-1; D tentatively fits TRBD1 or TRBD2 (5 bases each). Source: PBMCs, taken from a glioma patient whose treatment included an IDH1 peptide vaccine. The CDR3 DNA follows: TGTGCCAGCAGCATCCGGGACCAACTATTCAATGAGCAGTTCTTC. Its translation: CASSIRDQLFNEQFF.